Shown below are 29 T cell receptor beta chains from a single sample sequenced in a study of blood T cell repertoires in COVID-19. TCRdb keeps only in-frame clones here, not all; method: immunoSEQ multiplex PCR. Here the sample spans 200,000 to 250,000 clones, 80% being singletons. Sequences were obtained from peripheral blood. The receptors derive from a human donor in a cohort sampled during active COVID-19.

The V and J genes are TRBV19 and TRBJ1-4; D not certain. CDR1 is LNHDA and CDR2 is SQIVND in the germline V gene (reference sequence). The length of the CDR3 is 13 residues. V lost 5 bases to trimming and J lost 0 bases, with 4 bases between them. CDR3 bases: TGTGCCAGTAGTCCATCAACTAATGAAAAACTGTTTTTT. Its protein is CASSPSTNEKLFF. Full variable domain (missing parts from reference TRBV19 and TRBJ1-4): DGGITQSPKYLFRKEGQNVTLSCEQNLNHDAMYWYRQDPGQGLRLIYYSQIVNDFQKGDIAEGYSVSREKKESFPLTVTSAQKNPTAFYLCASSPSTNEKLFFGSGTQLSVL.

This clone turned up a few times. The chain is built from TRBV5-4 and TRBJ1-6; no definite D call. The CDR3 length is 15 residues. V was pared by 0 bases and J by 5 bases, with 9 bases between. Germline assignment: CDR1 SGHNT and CDR2 YYREEE (reference sequence). The chain's CDR3 is CASSLGRADNSPLHF. CDR3 nucleotide sequence: TGTGCCAGCAGCTTGGGACGCGCGGATAATTCACCCCTCCACTTT.

The chain joins TRBV5-1 to TRBJ2-7; TRBD1 matches at 8 bases. The ends lost 2 bases at V and 4 bases at J; junction bases unmatched: 8. Per germline, CDR1 SGHRS and CDR2 YFSETQ. The CDR3 runs to 15 residues. The CDR3 sequence: CASSFTGTGAYEQYF. The DNA for the CDR3 is TGCGCCAGCAGCTTTACCGGGACAGGAGCTTACGAGCAGTACTTC.

This clone was counted many times. The V and J genes are TRBV3-1 (or the pseudogene TRBV3-2) and TRBJ2-1, with D perhaps TRBD2 (5 bases). This CDR3 has 15 amino acids. Germline CDR1 reads LGHDT; CDR2 reads YNNKEL (reference sequence). V dropped 4 bases and J dropped 0 bases, with 10 bases sitting between them. This CDR3 is CASSRTLSSYNEQFF. CDR3 DNA sequence: TGTGCCAGCAGCCGGACTCTTAGCTCCTACAATGAGCAGTTCTTC.

This clone was counted only a few times. The chain joins TRBV7-3 to TRBJ2-7; 7 bases are a match to TRBD1. J was trimmed by 0 bases and V by 7 bases; bases with no gene match: 9. In germline, CDR1 is SGHTA, CDR2 FQGTGA. The CDR3 covers 15 residues. CDR3 sequence (DNA): TGTGCCAGCAACCCGGGACAGCTAGGCTCCTACGAGCAGTACTTC. It codes for CASNPGQLGSYEQYF.

This sequence joins TRBV30 and TRBJ1-2; D remains unclear. The germline CDR1 and CDR2 sequences are GTSNPN and SVGIG (reference sequence). The V end was cut by 5 bases, the J end by 4 bases, with 14 bases between. The CDR3 has 13 residues. The CDR3 sequence is CAWSVELLYGYTF. CDR3 coding DNA: TGTGCCTGGTCTGTCGAGCTTCTCTATGGCTACACCTTC.

The chain is built from TRBV19 and TRBJ1-5, with a possible D match to TRBD1 (5 bases). Trimming removed 7 bases from V and 1 base from J, with 14 bases in between. Germline loops: CDR1 LNHDA, CDR2 SQIVND (reference sequence). The CDR3 is 15 residues long. The CDR3 nucleotides are TGTGCCAGTACCAACCTCCGACAGAGCAATCAGCCCCAGCATTTT. The encoded protein is CASTNLRQSNQPQHF.

The chain employs TRBV12-3 or TRBV12-4 and TRBJ2-1, with D possibly being TRBD2 (5 bases). The CDR3 runs 12 residues. Trimming cost V 3 bases and J 7 bases, with 7 bases left between them. The CDR3 loop reads CASSFEGNEQFF. DNA for the CDR3: TGTGCCAGCAGTTTTGAGGGTAATGAGCAGTTCTTC.

This clone was seen a few times. J is TRBJ2-7 and V is TRBV30; TRBD1 aligns across 8 bases. The CDR3 has 13 amino acids. In germline, CDR1 is GTSNPN, CDR2 SVGIG (reference sequence). Trimming at V came to 1 base and at J to 3 bases, leaving 2 bases not matched to a gene. The CDR3 is CAWSAGQGYEQYF. The CDR3 nucleotides are TGTGCCTGGAGTGCCGGACAGGGCTACGAGCAGTACTTC.

This clone occurred a few times. The chain uses TRBV7-3 and TRBJ2-7, with 14 positions matching TRBD2. Trimming cost V 5 bases and J 6 bases; bases outside gene matches: 6. CDR1 is SGHTA, CDR2 FQGTGA, per germline. The CDR3 spans 15 residues. The CDR3 DNA is TGTGCCAGCAGCCTAGACGGACTAGCGGGAGGCGAGCAGTACTTC. Translated: CASSLDGLAGGEQYF.

In DNA, the CDR3 is TGCAGCGTTCAAGCGGGAGGGCCCTCCTACGAGCAGTACTTC. Amino acids: CSVQAGGPSYEQYF. V gene TRBV29-1 combines with J gene TRBJ2-7; 10 bases fit TRBD2. The CDR3 runs 14 residues. J lost 0 bases, V lost 5 bases, and 4 bases had no gene match. Germline V gene lookup returns CDR1 SQVTM and CDR2 ANQGSEA.

The J gene is TRBJ2-7, the V gene TRBV7-2; 8 bases match TRBD1. With V trimmed by 0 bases and J by 2 bases, 3 bases remained unmatched. CDR1 SGHTA and CDR2 FQGNSA come from the germline V gene. The CDR3 is 15 amino acids. Here the CDR3 reads CASSLAGQGPYEQYF. CDR3 nucleotide sequence: TGTGCCAGCAGCTTAGCTGGACAGGGACCCTACGAGCAGTACTTC. Looking up the rest from reference TRBV7-2 and TRBJ2-7 gives the full variable domain: GAGVSQSPSNKVTEKGKDVELRCDPISGHTALYWYRQSLGQGLEFLIYFQGNSAPDKSGLPSDRFSAERTGGSVSTLTIQRTQQEDSAVYLCASSLAGQGPYEQYFGPGTRLTVT.

Only one count was recorded for this clone. The chain has TRBV28 and TRBJ1-1; the D is unclear. Trimming removed 5 bases from V and 1 base from J, with 14 bases in between. The CDR3 spans 15 residues. From germline, CDR1 is MDHEN and CDR2 SYDVKM. As DNA, the CDR3 is TGTGCCAGCAGTATAGTTGGGCAGCAGAACACTGAAGCTTTCTTT. This codes for CASSIVGQQNTEAFF.

The chain employs TRBV4-2 and TRBJ2-5, with 7 positions matching TRBD2. The ends lost 2 bases at V and 5 bases at J; junction bases unmatched: 17. The CDR3 totals 18 residues. Germline loops: CDR1 LGHNA, CDR2 YNFKEQ. The CDR3 is CASSQQVGGGSGSETQYF. CDR3 in DNA: TGTGCCAGCAGCCAACAAGTCGGTGGCGGGAGTGGAAGTGAGACCCAGTACTTC.

The rearrangement uses TRBV6-2 or TRBV6-3 and TRBJ2-1; 7 bases map to TRBD2. This CDR3 comprises 15 residues. V shed 6 bases, J shed 5 bases, and the junction held 10 bases outside the gene matches. Germline CDR1 MNHEY, CDR2 SVGEGT. The CDR3: CASSPRREVNNEQFF. CDR3 DNA: TGTGCCAGCAGCCCGCGACGGGAGGTCAACAATGAGCAGTTCTTC.

The V call is TRBV30, the J call TRBJ1-2; TRBD1 might be the D (5 bases). Trimming shortened V by 4 bases and J by 7 bases, and 13 bases separated the two germline ends. The length of the CDR3 is 12 residues. The germline gives CDR1 GTSNPN, CDR2 SVGIG (reference sequence). The CDR3: CAWTAGRVGYTF. The CDR3 nucleotides are TGTGCCTGGACAGCAGGGAGGGTTGGCTACACCTTC. The complete variable domain, with remaining parts taken from reference TRBV30 and TRBJ1-2, reads SQTIHQWPATLVQPVGSPLSLECTVEGTSNPNLYWYRQAAGRGLQLLFYSVGIGQISSEVPQNLSASRPQDRQFILSSKKLLLSDSGFYLCAWTAGRVGYTFGSGTRLTVV.

The CDR3 region is CAWSVPGYPYNEQFF. The CDR3 DNA reads TGTGCCTGGAGTGTACCCGGGTACCCCTACAATGAGCAGTTCTTC. The chain carries TRBV30 and TRBJ2-1; D remains unclear. CDR1 and CDR2 (germline): GTSNPN, SVGIG (reference sequence). The germline V and J ends were trimmed by 0 bases and 2 bases, with 11 bases remaining between them. CDR3 size: 15 residues.

This clone was observed a handful of times. The gene calls are TRBV14 and TRBJ1-1; no clear D gene. Germline V gives CDR1 SGHDN, CDR2 FVKESK. This CDR3 is built from 15 residues. The germline V and J ends were trimmed by 0 bases and 1 base, with 9 bases remaining between them. The CDR3: CASSQEMRANTEAFF. The CDR3 DNA follows: TGTGCCAGCAGCCAAGAAATGAGGGCGAACACTGAAGCTTTCTTT.

This clone was counted only a few times. The chain joins TRBV7-2 to TRBJ1-6; no clear D. The V end lost 8 bases, the J end lost 6 bases, and 17 bases lay between the germline ends. Germline V gene lookup returns CDR1 SGHTA and CDR2 FQGNSA. The CDR3 is 15 residues long. CDR3 loop: CASAAGSRLNSPLHF. CDR3 nucleotide sequence: TGTGCCAGCGCGGCGGGGTCTCGACTTAATTCACCCCTCCACTTT.

Concerning this clone itself: Different DNA sequences within this sample yield the same CDR3. The chain links TRBV9 to TRBJ1-2; D is undetermined. V dropped 0 bases and J dropped 6 bases, with 12 bases sitting between them. This CDR3 comprises 14 residues. Germline V gene lookup returns CDR1 SGDLS and CDR2 YYNGEE. CDR3 sequence (DNA): TGTGCCAGCAGCGTAGCGGGATCGAGGGATGGCTACACCTTC. Amino acids: CASSVAGSRDGYTF. The full variable domain, rest sourced from reference TRBV9 and TRBJ1-2, is DSGVTQTPKHLITATGQRVTLRCSPRSGDLSVYWYQQSLDQGLQFLIQYYNGEERAKGNILERFSAQQFPDLHSELNLSSLELGDSALYFCASSVAGSRDGYTFGSGTRLTVV.

Regarding this clone: This specimen includes other DNA sequences encoding the same CDR3. The CDR3 sequence: CASSSDSYEQYF. CDR3 DNA: TGTGCCAGCAGCTCAGACAGTTACGAGCAGTACTTC. The chain carries TRBV6-5 and TRBJ2-7, with TRBD1 as a possible D gene (5 bases). The CDR3 runs 12 residues. V gave up 6 bases and J gave up 4 bases, with 10 bases separating them. Germline CDR1 is MNHEY and CDR2 is SVGAGI.

The chain is built from TRBV4-3 and TRBJ2-7; possible D gene TRBD2, 6 bases. The V and J ends lost 3 bases and 3 bases respectively, with 18 bases between them. Germline V gene sequence: CDR1 LGHNA, CDR2 YSLEER. This CDR3 has 16 amino acids. CDR3: CASSQAYGGFGYEQYF. The CDR3, as DNA: TGCGCCAGCAGCCAGGCCTACGGGGGTTTCGGCTACGAGCAGTACTTC.

The rearrangement uses TRBV4-3 and TRBJ1-1, with D unclear. The germline gives CDR1 LGHNA, CDR2 YSLEER. The germline V and J ends were trimmed by 0 bases and 1 base, with 9 bases remaining between them. The CDR3 consists of 15 residues. The DNA for the CDR3 is TGCGCCAGCAGCCAAGATCACGGGAGGAACACTGAAGCTTTCTTT. It codes for CASSQDHGRNTEAFF.

The chain is built from TRBV19 and TRBJ2-6; TRBD2 is a possible D gene (5 bases). Germline V gives CDR1 LNHDA, CDR2 SQIVND (reference sequence). This CDR3 has 13 amino acids. V lost 8 bases to trimming and J lost 0 bases, with 5 bases between them. CDR3 in DNA: TGTGCCAGTGCGGGCTCTGGGGCCAACGTCCTGACTTTC. It codes for CASAGSGANVLTF.

This clone has more than one count but fewer than ten. The chain is built from TRBV6-4 and TRBJ2-1, with a weak D call TRBD2 (6 bases). Germline values: CDR1 MRHNA, CDR2 SNTAGT. This CDR3 is 13 amino acids long. V dropped 2 bases and J dropped 6 bases, with 8 bases sitting between them. The CDR3: CASSDTSRNEQFF. In nucleotides, the CDR3 is TGTGCCAGCAGTGACACTAGCCGCAATGAGCAGTTCTTC.

The chain joins TRBV4-1 to TRBJ1-4, with a possible D match to TRBD1 (5 bases). This CDR3 has 15 amino acids. V dropped 1 base and J dropped 8 bases, with 14 bases sitting between them. CDR1 is MGHRA and CDR2 is YSYEKL in the germline V gene. The CDR3 loop reads CASSQVGRDVEKLFF. In DNA form, the CDR3 reads TGCGCCAGCAGCCAAGTCGGGCGGGACGTGGAAAAACTGTTTTTT.

V usage is TRBV3-1 (or the pseudogene TRBV3-2) and J usage is TRBJ2-7, with a weak D call TRBD1 (6 bases). Per the germline V gene, CDR1 is LGHDT and CDR2 is YNNKEL (reference sequence). CDR3 size: 14 residues. With 0 bases removed from V and 3 bases from J, the gap between germline ends came to 9 bases. The CDR3 reads CASSQDRGNYEQYF. The CDR3 DNA sequence: TGTGCCAGCAGCCAAGACAGGGGAAACTACGAGCAGTACTTC.

This rearrangement joins TRBV7-6 to TRBJ2-3; no clear D gene. V was cut by 5 bases and J by 0 bases, with 12 bases left in between. The CDR3 has 15 residues. Germline assignment: CDR1 SGHVS and CDR2 FNYEAQ. DNA for the CDR3: TGTGCCAGCAGCCCCCAGCGAACGAGCACAGATACGCAGTATTTT. Protein: CASSPQRTSTDTQYF.

The rearrangement uses TRBV19 and TRBJ2-7; 7 bases line up with TRBD1. Germline values: CDR1 LNHDA, CDR2 SQIVND (reference sequence). The CDR3 covers 14 residues. V shed 1 base, J shed 6 bases, and the junction held 6 bases outside the gene matches. The CDR3 nucleotides are TGTGCCAGTAGTATAGGAAGGGGGCCGGTCGAGCAGTACTTC. Its protein is CASSIGRGPVEQYF.